The rows below give T cell receptor beta chains drawn from one sample of a study of regulatory T cells in long-lasting Graves disease. TCRdb reanalysed the multiplex PCR reads using MiXCR and keeps one entry per CDR3 protein. The sample has 550,000 to 700,000 distinct CDR3 sequences; approximately 16% are singletons. These same data were also listed under a study on T cells in Graves' hyperthyroidism and ophthalmopathy.

Sequences were derived from peripheral blood mononuclear cells (PBMCs), sampled at new diagnosis, from a patient treated with antithyroid drugs. The origin of the receptors is a man aged 18 to 29 with Graves disease. CDR3s include the opening cysteine and the closing phenylalanine or tryptophan. Each record gives: V gene, clone size, J gene, CDR3 length, D gene, CDR3 protein, CDR3 DNA. A D gene is named only where the DNA matches it firmly. Clone sizes are given selectively: once, few, many, or a class where the clone is expanded.

>TRBV12-3/TRBV12-4|many|TRBJ2-3|14|NA
CASSLAPRADTQYF
TGTGCCAGCAGTTTAGCCCCGAGGGCAGATACGCAGTATTTT
>TRBV30|few|TRBJ1-6|15|NA
CAWSKPNRDNSPLHF
TGTGCCTGGAGTAAACCCAACAGAGATAATTCACCCCTCCACTTT
>TRBV10-3|many|TRBJ1-1|14|TRBD1
CAIKPGQGNTEAFF
TGTGCCATCAAACCGGGACAGGGGAACACTGAAGCTTTCTTT
>TRBV7-9|NA|TRBJ2-5|15|TRBD2
CASSSREIGQETQYF
TGTGCCAGCAGCTCGCGGGAGATCGGACAAGAGACCCAGTACTTC
>TRBV27|many|TRBJ2-1|12|TRBD1
CASRQGGNEQFF
TGTGCCAGCAGACAGGGGGGCAATGAGCAGTTCTTC
>TRBV10-1|many|TRBJ2-7|13|NA
CASSEHLSYEQYF
TGCGCCAGCAGTGAGCATCTTTCCTACGAGCAGTACTTC
>TRBV10-1|few|TRBJ2-2|14|NA
CASIGTADTGELFF
TGCGCCAGCATAGGCACCGCGGACACCGGGGAGCTGTTTTTT
>TRBV27|few|TRBJ2-7|14|TRBD2
CASSLLAGVFEQYF
TGTGCCAGCAGTTTACTAGCGGGAGTGTTCGAGCAGTACTTC
>TRBV13|few|TRBJ1-6|15|TRBD1
CASSEGQGEYSPLHF
TGTGCCAGCAGCGAGGGACAGGGGGAATATTCACCCCTCCACTTT
>TRBV5-1|many|TRBJ1-1|13|NA
CASSLDKPIEAFF
TGCGCCAGCAGCTTGGACAAGCCGATTGAAGCTTTCTTT
>TRBV27|many|TRBJ2-1|15|NA
CASSRPTPAYNEQFF
TGTGCCAGCAGCCGGCCCACCCCGGCGTACAATGAGCAGTTCTTC
>TRBV6-1|many|TRBJ2-1|15|NA
CASSEVWRGYNEQFF
TGTGCCAGCAGTGAAGTCTGGCGGGGTTACAATGAGCAGTTCTTC
>TRBV27|NA|TRBJ2-3|15|NA
CASSLGTRGDVGQYF
TGTGCCAGCAGTTTGGGGACAAGGGGGGACGTAGGGCAGTATTTT
>TRBV28|NA|TRBJ2-7|14|NA
CASSSPDGAYEQYF
TGTGCCAGCAGTTCACCGGACGGGGCATACGAGCAGTACTTC
>TRBV3-1|few|TRBJ1-2|14|NA
CASSQEGTKGGYTF
TGTGCCAGCAGCCAAGAAGGGACAAAGGGAGGCTACACCTTC
>TRBV10-3|many|TRBJ2-6|16|TRBD2
CAISEAGGPGANVLTF
TGTGCCATCAGTGAAGCGGGAGGACCTGGGGCCAACGTCCTGACTTTC
>TRBV7-9|NA|TRBJ2-7|14|TRBD1
CASSRTGGLYEQYF
TGTGCCAGCAGCCGCACAGGGGGCCTCTACGAGCAGTACTTC
>TRBV28|many|TRBJ2-7|17|TRBD2
CASSLKGRTSGFYEQYF
TGTGCCAGCAGTTTAAAAGGCCGGACTAGCGGGTTCTACGAGCAGTACTTC
>TRBV7-9|NA|TRBJ1-4|17|TRBD1
CASSLGGQGSMDEKLFF
TGTGCCAGCAGCTTAGGGGGACAGGGAAGTATGGATGAAAAACTGTTTTTT
>TRBV11-3|NA|TRBJ2-1|16|NA
CASSSNRGGSYNEQFF
TGTGCCAGCAGCTCAAACAGAGGGGGATCCTACAATGAGCAGTTCTTC
>TRBV19|NA|TRBJ1-5|13|TRBD1
CASSRQGQRPQHF
TGTGCCAGTAGCCGACAGGGACAGCGGCCCCAGCATTTT
>TRBV3-1|NA|TRBJ2-1|14|TRBD2
CASSPGLGGDEQFF
TGTGCCAGCAGCCCGGGACTGGGAGGGGATGAGCAGTTCTTC
>TRBV20-1|many|TRBJ2-2|19|TRBD2
CSARDLNGLAGGQVGELFF
TGCAGTGCTAGAGATTTAAACGGACTAGCGGGAGGTCAGGTCGGGGAGCTGTTTTTT
>TRBV11-2|few|TRBJ1-2|13|NA
CASSPPLSASYTF
TGTGCCAGCAGCCCCCCTCTTTCTGCTAGCTACACCTTC
>TRBV6-1|many|TRBJ2-5|15|NA
CASSQYTGQQETQYF
TGTGCCAGCAGTCAATATACGGGACAACAAGAGACCCAGTACTTC
>TRBV6-5|many|TRBJ2-7|15|NA
CASSYSPGGTYEQYF
TGTGCCAGCAGTTACTCACCCGGGGGCACCTACGAGCAGTACTTC
>TRBV5-1|few|TRBJ2-7|14|TRBD2
CASSLIASGYEQYF
TGCGCCAGCAGCTTGATTGCTAGCGGCTACGAGCAGTACTTC
>TRBV27|few|TRBJ1-5|15|NA
CASSLSFLGNQPQHF
TGTGCCAGCAGTTTATCTTTTTTGGGCAATCAGCCCCAGCATTTT
>TRBV5-1|many|TRBJ1-1|14|NA
CASSPEVMRGHAFF
TGCGCCAGCAGCCCTGAAGTTATGCGTGGCCACGCTTTCTTT
>TRBV7-2|NA|TRBJ1-2|13|NA
CASSTSRVQGYTF
TGTGCCAGCAGCACCAGCCGGGTGCAAGGCTACACCTTC
>TRBV6-2/TRBV6-3|few|TRBJ2-2|17|TRBD2
CASSEVLGLAPFRELFF
TGTGCCAGCAGTGAAGTTTTGGGACTAGCACCATTTAGGGAGCTGTTTTTT